These 30 T cell receptor beta chains were sequenced from one sample in a study of blood T cell repertoires in COVID-19. Measured with immunoSEQ multiplex PCR; TCRdb has only the in-frame clones, and not every one. The top ten hold about 6.6% of the sample, which has under 200,000 clones, 85% to 90% seen once. Sequencing was performed on PBMCs or T cells enriched from blood (not recorded which). The receptors were sampled from a woman aged 45 to 65 who had recovered from COVID-19.

The rearrangement links TRBV19 to TRBJ1-2; TRBD1 is a possible D gene (6 bases). This CDR3 is built from 15 residues. Germline V CDR1 and CDR2: LNHDA, SQIVND (reference sequence). The ends were cut back, 11 bases at V and 5 bases at J, with 24 bases in the middle. In DNA, the CDR3 is TGTGCCGCCTCCCCCCGGGGGGCGCCCATTTATGGCTACACCTTC. Its translation is CAASPRGAPIYGYTF.

The chain has TRBV12-3 or TRBV12-4 and TRBJ1-1; D gene unclear. V lost 6 bases and J lost 1, with 9 bases in between. The CDR3 extends over 13 amino acids. The DNA for the CDR3 is TGTGCCAGCAGGCCTACTGGGAACACTGAAGCTTTCTTT. Encoded protein: CASRPTGNTEAFF.

The chain links TRBV29-1 to TRBJ1-2; 9 bases fit TRBD1. The V and J ends lost 6 bases and 4 bases, in that order; junction bases with no gene match: 9. CDR1 SQVTM and CDR2 ANQGSEA come from the germline V gene. The CDR3 spans 14 residues. The CDR3 nucleotides are TGCAGCGTAGCCGGGACAGGGCTAAGCTATGGCTACACCTTC. This codes for CSVAGTGLSYGYTF.

V is TRBV6-5 and J is TRBJ2-1; 12 bases match TRBD1. This CDR3 has 16 amino acids. The germline gives CDR1 MNHEY, CDR2 SVGAGI. The ends lost 4 bases at V and 6 bases at J; junction bases unmatched: 7. The CDR3 nucleotides are TGTGCCAGCAGTTCCGGGACAGGGGGCCGCTCCAATGAGCAGTTCTTC. Protein product: CASSSGTGGRSNEQFF.

The CDR3 coding sequence is TGTGCCACCGCTCCTGAGCAGGGAAGGCCGGCCGAGCAGTACTTC. This gives the protein CATAPEQGRPAEQYF. The chain recombines TRBV5-4 with TRBJ2-7; possible D gene TRBD1, 5 bases. The CDR3 has 15 residues. CDR1 and CDR2 (germline): SGHNT, YYREEE (reference sequence). Trimming stripped 9 bases from V and 6 bases from J, with 25 bases between.

This chain joins TRBV4-3 and TRBJ2-3; 7 bases fit TRBD2. J was trimmed by 3 bases and V by 4 bases; bases with no gene match: 13. Germline loops: CDR1 LGHNA, CDR2 YSLEER. There are 17 residues in the CDR3. The CDR3 loop is CASSRSLGTGGTDTQYF. For the CDR3, the DNA is TGCGCCAGCAGCCGCAGTTTAGGGACCGGGGGGACAGATACGCAGTATTTT.

The rearrangement links TRBV6-1 to TRBJ1-5; perhaps TRBD1 as D (6 bases). The V end was cut by 1 base, the J end by 6 bases, with 13 bases between. The length of the CDR3 is 15 residues. Germline V gene data show CDR1 as MNHNS and CDR2 as SASEGT. The CDR3 region is CASSEGRSRGQPQHF. CDR3 coding DNA: TGTGCCAGCAGTGAAGGCAGGTCCAGGGGTCAGCCCCAGCATTTT.

V is TRBV6-5 and J is TRBJ1-3; D not certain. This CDR3 has 13 amino acids. Germline V gene sequence: CDR1 MNHEY, CDR2 SVGAGI. V was clipped by 6 bases and J by 0 bases, with 6 bases between them. For the CDR3, the DNA is TGTGCCAGCAGGGCCGACTCTGGAAACACCATATATTTT. Protein: CASRADSGNTIYF.

The J gene is TRBJ2-7, the V gene TRBV18, with 9 bases identical to TRBD1. This CDR3 contains 16 residues. J gave up 3 bases and V 6 bases, and 12 bases lay outside the gene matches. Germline V gene lookup returns CDR1 KGHSH and CDR2 LQKENI. CDR3 sequence: CASSPKTGTGSYEQYF. DNA of the CDR3: TGTGCCAGCTCGCCAAAAACCGGGACAGGGAGCTACGAGCAGTACTTC.

This clone was detected only a few times. The chain links TRBV3-1 (or the pseudogene TRBV3-2) to TRBJ1-1, with D uncertain. Trimming removed 4 bases from V and 8 bases from J, with 14 bases in between. CDR1 LGHDT and CDR2 YNNKEL come from the germline V gene (reference sequence). This CDR3 spans 13 amino acids. CDR3 region: CASSRGQPGEAFF. CDR3 in DNA: TGTGCCAGCAGCCGCGGGCAGCCAGGAGAAGCTTTCTTT.

The CDR3 DNA reads TGTGCCAGCAGTTACCATCCAGCAGGGGGAATGGCTGAAGCTTTCTTT. Translated: CASSYHPAGGMAEAFF. The chain is built from TRBV6-2 or TRBV6-3 and TRBJ1-1, with 7 bases lining up with TRBD1. From germline, CDR1 is MNHEY and CDR2 SVGEGT. CDR3 size: 16 residues. With 2 bases clipped from V and 6 bases from J, the junction kept 12 bases outside the gene matches.

The rearrangement uses TRBV11-3 and TRBJ2-3; the match to TRBD1 covers 9 bases. J gave up 5 bases and V 1 base, and 13 bases lay outside the gene matches. This CDR3 is 18 amino acids long. Looked up from germline, CDR1 is SGHNT and CDR2 is YENEEA. CDR3 amino acids: CASSLARRGTGMLDTQYF. The DNA of the CDR3 is TGTGCCAGCAGCTTAGCCCGGAGGGGGACAGGGATGCTAGATACGCAGTATTTT.

Comments on this clone: Within the sample, other DNA sequences also encode this same CDR3. The CDR3 bases are TGTGCCAGCAGCCTTCTGAACACTGAAGCTTTCTTT. It is translated as CASSLLNTEAFF. The rearrangement uses TRBV12-3 or TRBV12-4 and TRBJ1-1; D unresolved. CDR3 size: 12 residues. V shed 6 bases and J shed 0 bases, with 5 bases lying between them.

V is TRBV6-5 and J is TRBJ2-3; no definite D call. This CDR3 is 16 amino acids long. Germline CDR1 MNHEY, CDR2 SVGAGI. V shed 2 bases and J shed 1 base, with 13 bases lying between them. The CDR3 DNA follows: TGTGCCAGCAGTTACGAAACTGGTACCCGCACAGATACGCAGTATTTT. Its translation: CASSYETGTRTDTQYF.

This clone has just one count. J is TRBJ1-1 and V is TRBV7-2; perhaps TRBD1 as D (6 bases). Germline-derived CDR1 and CDR2 are SGHTA and FQGNSA. Trimming shortened V by 5 bases and J by 0 bases, and 7 bases separated the two germline ends. There are 13 residues in the CDR3. In DNA form, the CDR3 reads TGTGCCAGCAGCGGGGACATGAACACTGAAGCTTTCTTT. It codes for CASSGDMNTEAFF.

The rearrangement joins TRBV24-1 to TRBJ1-2, with 10 nucleotides matching TRBD1. The CDR3 is 12 amino acids. Germline CDR1 and CDR2: KGHDR and SFDVKD. V dropped 7 bases and J dropped 5; count of bases not matched to a gene: 0. CDR3 nucleotides: TGTGCCACCAGGGGACAGGGGTATGGCTACACCTTC. This encodes CATRGQGYGYTF.

The chain is built from TRBV6-5 and TRBJ1-2; D is unclear. The V gene's germline CDR1 is MNHEY and CDR2 SVGAGI. The CDR3 is 14 amino acids. CDR3 residues: CTAGNVPPNYGYTF. In DNA, the CDR3 is TGTACAGCCGGCAACGTCCCCCCTAACTATGGCTACACCTTC.

This clone was picked up a small number of times. This chain joins TRBV7-8 and TRBJ1-2; the D gene is possibly TRBD1 (5 bases). This CDR3 has 12 residues. V was clipped by 5 bases and J by 8 bases, with 12 bases between them. Germline V gene lookup returns CDR1 SGHVS and CDR2 FQNEAQ. CDR3 nucleotides: TGTGCCAGCAGCCCAAAGGGGCAGGGCTACACCTTC. It encodes CASSPKGQGYTF.

CDR3 nucleotide sequence: TGCAGCGTTGAAAGGCAGGGCCTCTACGAGCAGTACTTC. It translates to CSVERQGLYEQYF. This chain uses TRBV29-1 with TRBJ2-7; TRBD1 might be the D (5 bases). Germline V lookup: CDR1 SQVTM, CDR2 ANQGSEA. Trimming took 2 bases from V and 3 from J, leaving 11 bases between them. The CDR3 runs 13 residues.

The CDR3 DNA is TGCGCCAGCAGAACGGACAGCGCAACGTCACTTAATGAGCAGTTCTTC. This sequence encodes CASRTDSATSLNEQFF. V is TRBV10-2 and J is TRBJ2-1, with D perhaps TRBD1 (6 bases). The CDR3 is made up of 16 amino acids. The V end was cut by 6 bases, the J end by 7 bases, with 22 bases between. Germline V gene sequence: CDR1 WSHSY, CDR2 SAAADI.

The chain employs TRBV11-3 and TRBJ2-7; possibly TRBD1 for D (5 bases). The CDR3 is 16 amino acids. Per germline, CDR1 SGHNT and CDR2 YENEEA. Trimming took 6 bases from V and 3 from J, leaving 21 bases between them. The CDR3 loop reads CASSREVRVPFYEQYF. The CDR3 DNA follows: TGTGCCAGCAGTCGAGAAGTCAGGGTTCCCTTCTACGAGCAGTACTTC. Full variable domain (rest looked up from reference TRBV11-3 and TRBJ2-7): EAGVVQSPRYKIIEKKQPVAFWCNPISGHNTLYWYLQNLGQGPELLIRYENEEAVDDSQLPKDRFSAERLKGVDSTLKIQPAELGDSAVYLCASSREVRVPFYEQYFGPGTRLTVT.

With regard to this clone: The sample contains more than one DNA sequence encoding this CDR3. CDR3 region: CAWSAGTGNTIYF. The CDR3 nucleotides are TGTGCCTGGAGTGCGGGAACTGGAAACACCATATATTTT. The chain has TRBV30 and TRBJ1-3; the D is unclear. V was cut by 1 base and J by 2 bases, with 6 bases left in between. In germline, CDR1 is GTSNPN, CDR2 SVGIG (reference sequence). CDR3 length: 13 residues.

This sequence joins TRBV4-2 and TRBJ2-5; no firm D call. This CDR3 is 13 amino acids long. CDR1 and CDR2 (germline): LGHNA, YNFKEQ. Trimming took 4 bases from V and 4 from J, leaving 10 bases between them. CDR3 nucleotide sequence: TGTGCCAGCAGCCGCCTAAGAGGAGAGACCCAGTACTTC. As protein: CASSRLRGETQYF.

This chain links TRBV7-3 with TRBJ1-6; D gene uncertain. CDR3 size: 13 residues. Germline CDR1 SGHTA, CDR2 FQGTGA. The V and J ends lost 5 bases and 9 bases respectively, with 11 bases between them. In nucleotides, the CDR3 is TGTGCCAGCAGCGAAACTATCGGTTCACCCCTCCACTTT. Translated, it gives CASSETIGSPLHF.

The rearrangement uses TRBV5-6 and TRBJ2-5, with 7 positions matching TRBD1. The V and J ends lost 5 bases and 5 bases, in that order; junction bases with no gene match: 6. The CDR3 length is 13 residues. CDR1 and CDR2 (germline): SGHDT, YYEEEE. The CDR3 coding sequence is TGTGCCAGCAGTACCGGGACAGTTGAGACCCAGTACTTC. Amino acids: CASSTGTVETQYF. Using reference TRBV5-6 and TRBJ2-5 for the parts outside the CDR3, the full variable domain is DAGVTQSPTHLIKTRGQQVTLRCSPKSGHDTVSWYQQALGQGPQFIFQYYEEEERQRGNFPDRFSGHQFPNYSSELNVNALLLGDSALYLCASSTGTVETQYFGPGTRLLVL.

The chain has TRBV9 and TRBJ2-5, with 9 bases that match TRBD2. Losses at the gene ends were 2 bases for V and 1 base for J; bases not matched to a gene: 3. The CDR3 is made up of 15 amino acids. The germline CDR1 and CDR2 sequences are SGDLS and YYNGEE. CDR3 amino acids: CASSVAGGRQETQYF. The CDR3 nucleotides read TGTGCCAGCAGCGTGGCGGGGGGGCGCCAAGAGACCCAGTACTTC.

The chain recombines TRBV9 with TRBJ2-2, with D possibly being TRBD2 (6 bases). V dropped 0 bases and J dropped 6 bases, with 21 bases sitting between them. The CDR3 covers 18 residues. From germline, CDR1 is SGDLS and CDR2 YYNGEE. The CDR3 reads CASSVVSGVGGLAGELFF. CDR3 DNA: TGTGCCAGCAGCGTAGTGAGTGGAGTTGGAGGGCTGGCCGGGGAGCTGTTTTTT.

The V call is TRBV2, the J call TRBJ1-5, with D maybe TRBD1 (6 bases). The CDR3 covers 15 residues. The germline V gene has CDR1 SNHLY and CDR2 FYNNEI. V shed 6 bases and J shed 3 bases, with 15 bases lying between them. The CDR3 nucleotides read TGTGCCAGCAGCGACATTCAGGGGAACAATCAGCCCCAGCATTTT. This translates into CASSDIQGNNQPQHF.

Ten or more counts support this clone. The rearrangement links TRBV6-2 or TRBV6-3 to TRBJ2-7, with TRBD2 as a possible D gene (7 bases). The V end lost 6 bases, the J end lost 6 bases, and 18 bases lay between the germline ends. This CDR3 comprises 14 residues. From germline, CDR1 is MNHEY and CDR2 SVGEGT. The CDR3 DNA follows: TGTGCCAGCAGCCTTTTCGCGGGGGCCCTCGAGCAGTACTTC. Its translation is CASSLFAGALEQYF.

This sequence joins TRBV11-3 and TRBJ2-7; 11 bases align to TRBD2. The V gene end was trimmed by 4 bases and the J gene end by 9 bases; junction bases not matched to a gene: 11. The CDR3 length is 15 residues. Germline V gene sequence: CDR1 SGHNT, CDR2 YENEEA. The CDR3: CASSYGTSGSRVQYF. CDR3 DNA sequence: TGTGCCAGCAGCTACGGGACTAGCGGCTCCCGGGTGCAGTACTTC.